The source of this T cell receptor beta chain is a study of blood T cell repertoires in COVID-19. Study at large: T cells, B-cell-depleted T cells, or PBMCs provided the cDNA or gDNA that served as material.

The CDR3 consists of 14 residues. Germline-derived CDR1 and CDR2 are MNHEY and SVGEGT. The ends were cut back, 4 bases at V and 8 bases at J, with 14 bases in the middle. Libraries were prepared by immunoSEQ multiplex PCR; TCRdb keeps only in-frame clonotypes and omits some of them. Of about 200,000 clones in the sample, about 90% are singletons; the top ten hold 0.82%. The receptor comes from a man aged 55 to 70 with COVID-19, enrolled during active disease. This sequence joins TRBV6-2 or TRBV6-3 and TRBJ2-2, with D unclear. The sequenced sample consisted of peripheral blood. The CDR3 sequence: CASSSLQLEGELFF. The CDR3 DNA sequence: TGTGCCAGCAGTTCACTTCAGCTAGAAGGGGAGCTGTTTTTT.